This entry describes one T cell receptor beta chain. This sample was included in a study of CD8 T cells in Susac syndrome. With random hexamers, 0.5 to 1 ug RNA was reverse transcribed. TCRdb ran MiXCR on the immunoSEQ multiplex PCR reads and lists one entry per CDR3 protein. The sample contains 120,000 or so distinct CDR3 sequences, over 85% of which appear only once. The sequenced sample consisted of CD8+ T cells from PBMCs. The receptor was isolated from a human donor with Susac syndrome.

The CDR3 bases are TGCAGCGTCCCTAGGGACGCGGAATACGAGCAGTACTTC. It codes for CSVPRDAEYEQYF. This chain links TRBV29-1 with TRBJ2-7; D assignment may be TRBD1 or TRBD2 (5 bases each). The V end was cut by 6 bases, the J end by 4 bases, with 16 bases between. The CDR3 covers 13 residues. Germline V gene lookup returns CDR1 SQVTM and CDR2 ANQGSEA.